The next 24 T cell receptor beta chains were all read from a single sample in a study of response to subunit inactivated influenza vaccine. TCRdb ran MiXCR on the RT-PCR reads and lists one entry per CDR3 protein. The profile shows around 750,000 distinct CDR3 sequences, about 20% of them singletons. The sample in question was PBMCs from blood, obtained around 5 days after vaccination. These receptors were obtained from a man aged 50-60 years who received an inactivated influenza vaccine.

CDR3 coding DNA: TGTGCCAGCAGCGAAAATCCAGGTGACGAGCAGTACTTC. Translating it yields CASSENPGDEQYF. V is TRBV7-6 and J is TRBJ2-7; D is unclear. V lost 5 bases and J lost 5, with 13 bases in between. This CDR3 contains 13 residues. Germline V gene sequence: CDR1 SGHVS, CDR2 FNYEAQ. Full variable domain (missing parts from reference TRBV7-6 and TRBJ2-7): GAGVSQSPRYKVTKRGQDVALRCDPISGHVSLYWYRQALGQGPEFLTYFNYEAQQDKSGLPNDRFSAERPEGSISTLTIQRTEQRDSAMYRCASSENPGDEQYFGPGTRLTVT.

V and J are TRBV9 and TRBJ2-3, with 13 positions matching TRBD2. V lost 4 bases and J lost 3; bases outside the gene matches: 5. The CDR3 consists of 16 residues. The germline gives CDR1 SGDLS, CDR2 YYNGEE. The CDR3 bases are TGTGCCAGCAGCACCGGGACTAGCGGGATTACAGATACGCAGTATTTT. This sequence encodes CASSTGTSGITDTQYF.

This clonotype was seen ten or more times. CDR3 residues: CASSLGRGRQETQYF. The DNA of the CDR3 is TGTGCCAGCAGTTTGGGCAGGGGGCGGCAAGAGACCCAGTACTTC. The chain joins TRBV28 to TRBJ2-5; 8 bases align to TRBD1. Germline trimming cut 3 bases from V and 2 bases from J; bases unmatched to any gene: 5. The length of the CDR3 is 15 residues. CDR1 and CDR2 from the germline V gene are MDHEN and SYDVKM.

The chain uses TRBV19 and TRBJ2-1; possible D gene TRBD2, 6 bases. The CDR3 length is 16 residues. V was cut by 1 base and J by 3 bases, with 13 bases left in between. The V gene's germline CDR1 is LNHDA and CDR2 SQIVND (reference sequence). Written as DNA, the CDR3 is TGTGCCAGTAGTATAGGGAGGCAGGGAGGCTACAATGAGCAGTTCTTC. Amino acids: CASSIGRQGGYNEQFF.

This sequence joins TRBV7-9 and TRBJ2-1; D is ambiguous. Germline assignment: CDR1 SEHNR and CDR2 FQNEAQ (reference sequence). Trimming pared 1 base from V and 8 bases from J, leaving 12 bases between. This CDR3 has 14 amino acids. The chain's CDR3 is CASSLGAAEDEQFF. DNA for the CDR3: TGTGCCAGCAGCTTAGGTGCGGCAGAAGATGAGCAGTTCTTC.

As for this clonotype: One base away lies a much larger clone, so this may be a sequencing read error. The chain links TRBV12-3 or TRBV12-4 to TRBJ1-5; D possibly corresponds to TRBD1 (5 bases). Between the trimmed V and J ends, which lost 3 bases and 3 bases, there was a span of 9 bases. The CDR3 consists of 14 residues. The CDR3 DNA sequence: TGTGCCAGCAGTTTCGAGGGGTACAATCAGCCCCAGCATTTT. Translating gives CASSFEGYNQPQHF.

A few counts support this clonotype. Written as DNA, the CDR3 is TGTGCCAGCAGCTCGCTTCTTAAGCGGCCCTACGAGCAGTACTTC. As protein: CASSSLLKRPYEQYF. The chain combines TRBV5-5 with TRBJ2-7; possibly TRBD2 for D (5 bases). The germline V gene encodes CDR1 SGHKS and CDR2 YYEKEE (reference sequence). This CDR3 is 15 amino acids long. Trimming left V 3 bases short and J 2 bases short, with 15 bases between.

This CDR3 is CASSKCYYNEQFF. In DNA form, the CDR3 reads TGTGCCAGCAGCAAATGCTACTACAATGAGCAGTTCTTC. The rearrangement joins TRBV21-1 to TRBJ2-1. TRBV21-1 is a pseudogene segment. The CDR3 covers 13 residues.

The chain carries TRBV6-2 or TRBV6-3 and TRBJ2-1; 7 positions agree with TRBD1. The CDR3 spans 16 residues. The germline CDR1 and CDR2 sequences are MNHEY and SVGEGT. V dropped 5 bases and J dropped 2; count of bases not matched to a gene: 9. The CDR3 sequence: CASSLQGPPTYNEQFF. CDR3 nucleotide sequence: TGTGCCAGCAGTCTACAGGGGCCCCCCACCTACAATGAGCAGTTCTTC.

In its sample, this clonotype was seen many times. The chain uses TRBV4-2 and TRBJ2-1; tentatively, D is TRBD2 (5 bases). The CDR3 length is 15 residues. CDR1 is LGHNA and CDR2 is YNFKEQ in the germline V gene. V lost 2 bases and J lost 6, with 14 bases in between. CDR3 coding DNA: TGTGCCAGCAGCCAAAAGCTAGCAATAGTCAATGAGCAGTTCTTC. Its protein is CASSQKLAIVNEQFF.

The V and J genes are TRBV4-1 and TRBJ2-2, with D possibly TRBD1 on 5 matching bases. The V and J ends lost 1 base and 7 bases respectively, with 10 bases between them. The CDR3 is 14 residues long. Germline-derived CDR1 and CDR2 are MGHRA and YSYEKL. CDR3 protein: CASSQGGRYGELFF. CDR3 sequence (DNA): TGCGCCAGCAGCCAAGGGGGCAGATACGGGGAGCTGTTTTTT.

The DNA of the CDR3 is TGTGCCAGCAGCAATACCACCCGACGGTTCAGCACCTTC. Residues: CASSNTTRRFSTF. The chain employs TRBV11-2 and TRBJ1-2; D not certain. Germline V gene lookup returns CDR1 SGHAT and CDR2 FQNNGV. V was cut by 5 bases and J by 13 bases, with 20 bases left in between. The length of the CDR3 is 13 residues.

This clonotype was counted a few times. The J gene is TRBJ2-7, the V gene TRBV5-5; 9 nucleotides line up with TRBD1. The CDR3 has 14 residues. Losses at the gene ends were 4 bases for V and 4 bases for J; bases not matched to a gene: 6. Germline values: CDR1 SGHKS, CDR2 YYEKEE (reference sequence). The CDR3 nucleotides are TGTGCCAGCAGCCGGACAGGGGAGGGTTACGAGCAGTACTTC. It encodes CASSRTGEGYEQYF.

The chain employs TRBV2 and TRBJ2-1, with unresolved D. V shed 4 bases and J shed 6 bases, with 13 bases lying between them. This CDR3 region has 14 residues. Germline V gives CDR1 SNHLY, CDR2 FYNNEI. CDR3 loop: CASSVLDGANEQFF. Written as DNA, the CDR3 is TGTGCCAGCAGTGTCCTAGATGGAGCCAATGAGCAGTTCTTC.

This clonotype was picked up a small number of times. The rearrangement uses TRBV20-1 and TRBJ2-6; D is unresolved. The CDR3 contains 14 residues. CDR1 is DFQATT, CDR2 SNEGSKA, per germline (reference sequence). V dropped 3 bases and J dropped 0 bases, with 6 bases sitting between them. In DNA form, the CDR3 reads TGCAGTGCTAGGGGCCTCTCTGGGGCCAACGTCCTGACTTTC. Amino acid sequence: CSARGLSGANVLTF.

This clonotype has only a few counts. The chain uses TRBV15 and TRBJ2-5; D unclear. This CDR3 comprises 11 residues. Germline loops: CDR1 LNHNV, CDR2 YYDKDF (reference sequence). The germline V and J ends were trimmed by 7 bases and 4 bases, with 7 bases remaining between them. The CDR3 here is CATKTRETQYF. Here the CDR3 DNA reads TGTGCCACCAAAACCCGAGAGACCCAGTACTTC.

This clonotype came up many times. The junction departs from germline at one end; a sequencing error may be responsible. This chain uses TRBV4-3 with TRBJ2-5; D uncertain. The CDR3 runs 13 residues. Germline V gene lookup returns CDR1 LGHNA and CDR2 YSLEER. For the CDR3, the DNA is TGTGCCAGCAGCCAAGATCTCGCAGAGACCCAGTACTTC. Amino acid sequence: CASSQDLAETQYF.

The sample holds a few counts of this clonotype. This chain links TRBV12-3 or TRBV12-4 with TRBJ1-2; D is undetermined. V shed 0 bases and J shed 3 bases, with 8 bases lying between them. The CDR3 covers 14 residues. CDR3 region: CASSLAGVYYGYTF. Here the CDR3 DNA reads TGTGCCAGCAGTTTAGCGGGAGTCTACTATGGCTACACCTTC.

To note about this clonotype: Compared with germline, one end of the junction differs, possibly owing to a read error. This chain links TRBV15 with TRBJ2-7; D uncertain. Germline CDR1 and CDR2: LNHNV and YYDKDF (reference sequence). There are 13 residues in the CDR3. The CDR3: CATSRDSFYELYF. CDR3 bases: TGTGCCACCAGCAGAGATTCCTTCTACGAGCTGTACTTC.

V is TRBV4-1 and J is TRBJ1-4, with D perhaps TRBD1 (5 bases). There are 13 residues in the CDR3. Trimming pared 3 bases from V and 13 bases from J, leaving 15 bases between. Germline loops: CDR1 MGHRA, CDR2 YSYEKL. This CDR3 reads CASSQAGRPLLFF. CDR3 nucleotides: TGCGCCAGCAGCCAGGCGGGACGGCCTCTACTGTTTTTT.

This CDR3 reads CASVYSGGRTDTQYF. The CDR3, as DNA: TGTGCCAGCGTGTACTCGGGGGGGAGGACAGATACGCAGTATTTT. The chain has TRBV2 and TRBJ2-3; 8 bases align to TRBD2. This CDR3 contains 15 residues. Germline CDR1 and CDR2: SNHLY and FYNNEI. V lost 8 bases and J lost 3; bases outside the gene matches: 10.

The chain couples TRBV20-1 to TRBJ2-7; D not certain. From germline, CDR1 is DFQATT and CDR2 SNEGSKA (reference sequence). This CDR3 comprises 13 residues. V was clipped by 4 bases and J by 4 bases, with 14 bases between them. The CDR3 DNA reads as TGCAGTGCTAAGCATCTCCCTACTTACGAGCAGTACTTC. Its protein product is CSAKHLPTYEQYF.

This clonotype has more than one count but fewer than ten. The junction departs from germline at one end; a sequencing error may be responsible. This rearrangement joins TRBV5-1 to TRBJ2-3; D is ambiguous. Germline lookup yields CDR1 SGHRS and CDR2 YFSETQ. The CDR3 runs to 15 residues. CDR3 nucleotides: TGCGCCAGCACCTTGACTCCTACTAGCACAGATACGCAGTATTTT. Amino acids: CASTLTPTSTDTQYF.

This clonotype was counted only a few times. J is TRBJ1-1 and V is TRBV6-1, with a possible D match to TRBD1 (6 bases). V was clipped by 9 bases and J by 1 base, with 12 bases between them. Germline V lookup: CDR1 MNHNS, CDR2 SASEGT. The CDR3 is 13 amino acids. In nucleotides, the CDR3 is TGTGCCAGTCGACAGGTTACGAACACTGAAGCTTTCTTT. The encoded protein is CASRQVTNTEAFF.